These T cell receptor beta chains were read from a single sample in a study of breast tumors, draining lymph nodes, adjacent tissues. TCRdb processed the multiplex PCR reads anew with MiXCR; each CDR3 protein has one entry. The sample has roughly 80,000 distinct CDR3 sequences; roughly a fifth are singletons. Sequencing was performed on axillary lymph node tissue. All receptors come from a female donor with breast cancer. Some clones in this sample may be carry-over from other donors' samples. CDR3s include the opening cysteine and the closing phenylalanine or tryptophan. D genes are given only for firm matches.

d_call	v_call	j_call	cdr3_length	cdr3_aa
-	TRBV11-2	TRBJ1-2	14	CASSPQAGVRYYTF
TRBD2	TRBV18	TRBJ2-3	14	CASSPQRDPGTQYF
TRBD1	TRBV18	TRBJ2-7	14	CASTNPGQVREQYF
TRBD2	TRBV9	TRBJ2-3	15	CASSAWTSGADTQYF
TRBD2	TRBV20-1	TRBJ2-1	16	CSASLAGGRGNNEQFF
TRBD2	TRBV5-1	TRBJ2-1	15	CASSTSGVTYNEQFF
-	TRBV6-2/TRBV6-3	TRBJ2-1	13	CASSPLRGNEQFF
TRBD2	TRBV7-3	TRBJ2-3	15	CASSLNGRAGDTQYF
TRBD2	TRBV7-8	TRBJ2-2	16	CASSPNLLAGAGELLF
TRBD2	TRBV10-3	TRBJ2-1	15	CAISAAGAGYNEQFF
-	TRBV3-1	TRBJ2-2	14	CASSLVNLPGELFF
TRBD1	TRBV20-1	TRBJ2-6	17	CSARDPQGYSGANVLTF
-	TRBV4-2	TRBJ1-3	15	CASSQDLTAQNTIYF
-	TRBV20-1	TRBJ2-3	14	CSASRQATPDTQYF
TRBD1	TRBV25-1	TRBJ1-2	14	CASSLEGARGGYTF
-	TRBV7-6	TRBJ1-3	15	CASSFDKTIGNTIYF
-	TRBV5-6	TRBJ2-7	14	CASSWGGGPYEQYF
-	TRBV7-9	TRBJ2-6	17	CASSGFRMVSGANVLTF
-	TRBV4-3	TRBJ2-1	18	CASSQRRTEGSSYNEQFF
TRBD2	TRBV14	TRBJ2-3	16	CASSPSGGFRTDTQYF